This T cell receptor (beta chain) was identified in a study of blood T cell repertoires in COVID-19. Study-wide context: Sources were T cells, B-cell-depleted T cells, or PBMCs; the material itself was cDNA or gDNA.

In the original analysis: How many nucleated cells were present was estimated from reference gene primer amplification. Profiling relied on immunoSEQ multiplex PCR, and the TCRdb table lists in-frame clones only, not all of them. The V and J calls and clone size were taken over from that table, and D and trimming were inferred from the DNA. The sample includes roughly 140,000 clones, approximately 80% of them seen just once. This clone was seen only a few times. Per germline, CDR1 KGHSH and CDR2 LQKENI. Trimming stripped 5 bases from V and 8 bases from J, with 13 bases between. This CDR3 spans 13 amino acids.

Specimen: peripheral blood. The chain employs TRBV18 and TRBJ2-1, with D possibly TRBD1 on 7 matching bases. This clonotype originated in a woman between 55 and 75 years old with acute or convalescent COVID-19. The CDR3 nucleotides read TGTGCCAGCTCATCTACAGGGGAGGATGAGCAGTTCTTC. Translated, it gives CASSSTGEDEQFF. Combining the CDR3 with reference TRBV18 and TRBJ2-1 gives the whole variable domain NAGVMQNPRHLVRRRGQEARLRCSPMKGHSHVYWYRQLPEEGLKFMVYLQKENIIDESGMPKERFSAEFPKEGPSILRIQQVVRGDSAAYFCASSSTGEDEQFFGPGTRLTVL.